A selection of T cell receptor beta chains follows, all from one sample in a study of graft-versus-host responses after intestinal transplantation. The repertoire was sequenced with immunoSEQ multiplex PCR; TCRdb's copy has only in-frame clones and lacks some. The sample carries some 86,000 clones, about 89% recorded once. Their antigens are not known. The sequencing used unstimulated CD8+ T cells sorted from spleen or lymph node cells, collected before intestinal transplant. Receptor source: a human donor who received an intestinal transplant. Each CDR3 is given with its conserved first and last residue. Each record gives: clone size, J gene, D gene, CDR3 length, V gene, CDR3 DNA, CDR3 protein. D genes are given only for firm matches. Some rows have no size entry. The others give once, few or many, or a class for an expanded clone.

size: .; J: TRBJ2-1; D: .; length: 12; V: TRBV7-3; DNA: TGTGCCAGCAGCTTACAAGGCGATGAGCAGTTCTTC; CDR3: CASSLQGDEQFF
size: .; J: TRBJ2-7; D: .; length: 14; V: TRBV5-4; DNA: TGTGCCAGCAGCTTGGCCCCCCCACTTTACGAGCAGTACTTC; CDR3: CASSLAPPLYEQYF
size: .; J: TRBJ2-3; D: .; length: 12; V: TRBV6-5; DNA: TGTGCCAGCAGTTCCGAGACAGATACGCAGTATTTT; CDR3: CASSSETDTQYF
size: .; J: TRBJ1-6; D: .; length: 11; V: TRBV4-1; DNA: TGCGCCAGCGGGATAGGGTCACCCCTCCACTTT; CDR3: CASGIGSPLHF
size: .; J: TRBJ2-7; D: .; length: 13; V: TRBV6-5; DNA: TGTGCCAGCAGCGGAGGCTGGGGATACGAGCAGTACTTC; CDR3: CASSGGWGYEQYF
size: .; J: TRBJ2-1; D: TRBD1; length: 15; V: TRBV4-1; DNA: TGCGCCAGCAGCCATCCCGGGACAGGAAACAATGAGCAGTTCTTC; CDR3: CASSHPGTGNNEQFF
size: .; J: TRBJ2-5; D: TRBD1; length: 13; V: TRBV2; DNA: TGTGCCAGCTGGGAGGACAGGGCGGAGACCCAGTACTTC; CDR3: CASWEDRAETQYF
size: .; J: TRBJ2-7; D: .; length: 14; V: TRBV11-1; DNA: TGTGCCAGCAGCTTAGACGCAGGGTCCTACGAGCAGTACTTC; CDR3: CASSLDAGSYEQYF
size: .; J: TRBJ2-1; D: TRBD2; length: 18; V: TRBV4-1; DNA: TGCGCCAGCAGCCAAGTCCCGGGCGAAGTAGCGGGGGACAATGAGCAGTTCTTC; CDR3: CASSQVPGEVAGDNEQFF
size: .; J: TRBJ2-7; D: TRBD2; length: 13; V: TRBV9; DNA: TGTGCCAGCAGCCAGGGAGGGATCCACGAGCAGTACTTC; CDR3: CASSQGGIHEQYF
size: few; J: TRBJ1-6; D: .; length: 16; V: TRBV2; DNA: TGTGCCAGCAGAGATCAGACAGAACACTATAATTCACCCCTCCACTTT; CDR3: CASRDQTEHYNSPLHF
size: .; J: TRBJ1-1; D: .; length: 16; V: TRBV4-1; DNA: TGCGCCAGCAGCCAAGATGGGGGTGGAAGGTACACTGAAGCTTTCTTT; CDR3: CASSQDGGGRYTEAFF
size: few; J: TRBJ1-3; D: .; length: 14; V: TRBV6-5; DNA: TGTGCCAGCAGTTACTCGACGGAGGGGGACACCATATATTTT; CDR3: CASSYSTEGDTIYF
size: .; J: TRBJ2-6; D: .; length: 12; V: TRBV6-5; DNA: TGTGCCAGCAGTGGGGGGGCCAACGTCCTGACTTTC; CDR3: CASSGGANVLTF
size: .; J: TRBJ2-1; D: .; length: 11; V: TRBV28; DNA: TGTGCCAGCAGCTATTTCCATGAGCAGTTCTTC; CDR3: CASSYFHEQFF
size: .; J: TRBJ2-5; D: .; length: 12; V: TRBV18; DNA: TGTGCCAGCTCACAGACAGAAGAGACCCAGTACTTC; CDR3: CASSQTEETQYF
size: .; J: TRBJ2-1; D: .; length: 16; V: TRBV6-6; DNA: TGTGCCAGCAGTTACTCGGCAGACACACCCTACAATGAGCAGTTCTTC; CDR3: CASSYSADTPYNEQFF
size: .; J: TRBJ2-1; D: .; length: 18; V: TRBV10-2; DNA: TGCGCCAGCAGTGATGTGGGTGTAATGGGGGATGGGTACAATGAGCAGTTCTTC; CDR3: CASSDVGVMGDGYNEQFF
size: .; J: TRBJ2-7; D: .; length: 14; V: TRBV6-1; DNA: TGTGCCAGCAGTGCTGCTAGCTTTTACTACGAGCAGTACTTC; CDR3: CASSAASFYYEQYF
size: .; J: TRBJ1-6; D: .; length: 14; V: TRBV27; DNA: TGTGCCAGCAGGACGACAGGAACTAATTCACCCCTCCACTTT; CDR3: CASRTTGTNSPLHF
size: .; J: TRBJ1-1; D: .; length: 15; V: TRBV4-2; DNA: TGTGCCAGCAGCCAAGTGAGGGGTAGGGTCACTGAAGCTTTCTTT; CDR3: CASSQVRGRVTEAFF
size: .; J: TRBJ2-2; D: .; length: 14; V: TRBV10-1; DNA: TGCGCCAGCAGTGAGTCGTTGATAGCCGGGGAGCTGTTTTTT; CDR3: CASSESLIAGELFF
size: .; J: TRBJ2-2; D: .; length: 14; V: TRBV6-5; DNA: TGTGCCAGCGGAGCAGGGAGGCACACCGGGGAGCTGTTTTTT; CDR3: CASGAGRHTGELFF
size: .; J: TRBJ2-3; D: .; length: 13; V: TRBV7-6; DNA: TGTGCCAGCAGCTTAGTGGTGGGGGATACGCAGTATTTT; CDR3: CASSLVVGDTQYF
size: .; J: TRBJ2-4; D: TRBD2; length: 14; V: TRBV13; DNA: TGTGCCAGCAGCCCCCCCGGACTAGCGGACATTCAGTACTTC; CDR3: CASSPPGLADIQYF
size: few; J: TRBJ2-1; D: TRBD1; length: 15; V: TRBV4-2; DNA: TGTGCCAGCAGCCAAGAGGGGACAGGGGGCTTTGAGCAGTTCTTC; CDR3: CASSQEGTGGFEQFF
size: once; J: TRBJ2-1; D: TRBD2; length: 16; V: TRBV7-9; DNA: TGTGCCAGCAGCACGGAACTAGCGACTCGTAGGGATGAGCAGTTCTTC; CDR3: CASSTELATRRDEQFF
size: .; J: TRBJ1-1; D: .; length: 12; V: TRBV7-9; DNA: TGTGCCAGCAGCTTATCGGGCACTGAAGCTTTCTTT; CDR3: CASSLSGTEAFF